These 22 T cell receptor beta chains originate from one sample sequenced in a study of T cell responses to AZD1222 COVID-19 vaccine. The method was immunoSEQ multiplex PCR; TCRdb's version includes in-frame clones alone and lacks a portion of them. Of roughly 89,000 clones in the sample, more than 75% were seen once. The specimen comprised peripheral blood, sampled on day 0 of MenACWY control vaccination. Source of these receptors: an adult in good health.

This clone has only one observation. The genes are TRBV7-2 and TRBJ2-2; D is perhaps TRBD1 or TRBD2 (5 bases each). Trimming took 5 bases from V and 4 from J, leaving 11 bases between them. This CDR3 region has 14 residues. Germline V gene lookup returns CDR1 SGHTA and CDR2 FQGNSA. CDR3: CASSRGAPTGELFF. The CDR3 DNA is TGTGCCAGCAGCCGGGGCGCCCCCACCGGGGAGCTGTTTTTT. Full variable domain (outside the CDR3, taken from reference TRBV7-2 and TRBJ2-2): GAGVSQSPSNKVTEKGKDVELRCDPISGHTALYWYRQSLGQGLEFLIYFQGNSAPDKSGLPSDRFSAERTGGSVSTLTIQRTQQEDSAVYLCASSRGAPTGELFFGEGSRLTVL.

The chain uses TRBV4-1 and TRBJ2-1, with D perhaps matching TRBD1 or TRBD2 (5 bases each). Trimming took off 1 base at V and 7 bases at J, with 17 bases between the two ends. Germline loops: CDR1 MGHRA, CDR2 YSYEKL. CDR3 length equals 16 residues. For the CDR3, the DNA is TGCGCCAGCAGCCAAGGTTGGGGCCACTCGGGGAATGAGCAGTTCTTC. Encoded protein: CASSQGWGHSGNEQFF.

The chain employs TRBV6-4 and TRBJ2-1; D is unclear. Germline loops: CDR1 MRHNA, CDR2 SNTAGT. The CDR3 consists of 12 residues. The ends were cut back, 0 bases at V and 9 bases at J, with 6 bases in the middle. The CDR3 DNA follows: TGTGCCAGCAGTGACTCTCCCGGTGAGCAGTTCTTC. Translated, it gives CASSDSPGEQFF.

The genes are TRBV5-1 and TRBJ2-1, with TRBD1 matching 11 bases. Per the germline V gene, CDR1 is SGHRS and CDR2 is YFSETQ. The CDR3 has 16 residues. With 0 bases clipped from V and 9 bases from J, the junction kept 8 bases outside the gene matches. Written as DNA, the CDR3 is TGCGCCAGCAGCTTGGGTGTTGGACAGGGGGCTTTTGAGCAGTTCTTC. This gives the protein CASSLGVGQGAFEQFF.

The DNA for the CDR3 is TGTGCCACCAGCCCCCCCGGAGGGGCCTACGAGCAGTACTTC. Amino acid sequence: CATSPPGGAYEQYF. The rearrangement links TRBV15 to TRBJ2-7, with TRBD2 as a possible D gene (6 bases). The V and J ends lost 5 bases and 2 bases respectively, with 13 bases between them. The CDR3 is 14 amino acids. CDR1 and CDR2 from the germline V gene are LNHNV and YYDKDF (reference sequence).

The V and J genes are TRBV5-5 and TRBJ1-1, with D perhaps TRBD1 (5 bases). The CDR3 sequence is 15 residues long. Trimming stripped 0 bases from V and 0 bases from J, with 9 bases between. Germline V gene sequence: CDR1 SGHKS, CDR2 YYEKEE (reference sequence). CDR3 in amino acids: CASSLGGHMNTEAFF. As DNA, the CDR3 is TGTGCCAGCAGCTTGGGTGGACACATGAACACTGAAGCTTTCTTT.

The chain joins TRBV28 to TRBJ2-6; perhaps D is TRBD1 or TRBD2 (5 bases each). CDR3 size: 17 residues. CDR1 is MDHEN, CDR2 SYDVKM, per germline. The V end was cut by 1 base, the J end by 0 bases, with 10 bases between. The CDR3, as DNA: TGTGCCAGCAGTTTATCTCGGGACCCCTCTGGGGCCAACGTCCTGACTTTC. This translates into CASSLSRDPSGANVLTF.

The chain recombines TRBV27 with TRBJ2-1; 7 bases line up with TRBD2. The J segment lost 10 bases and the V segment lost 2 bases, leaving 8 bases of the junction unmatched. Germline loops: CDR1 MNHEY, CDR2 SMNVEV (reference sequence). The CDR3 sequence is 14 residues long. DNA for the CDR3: TGTGCCAGCAGTTTAGGGCTAGCGGTCGGGGAGCAGTTCTTC. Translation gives CASSLGLAVGEQFF.

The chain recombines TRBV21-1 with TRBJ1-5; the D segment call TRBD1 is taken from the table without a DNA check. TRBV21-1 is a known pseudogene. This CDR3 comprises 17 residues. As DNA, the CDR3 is TGTGCCAGCCACACCGACCTGGGACAGGGGCACAATCAGCCCCAGCATTTT. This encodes CASHTDLGQGHNQPQHF.

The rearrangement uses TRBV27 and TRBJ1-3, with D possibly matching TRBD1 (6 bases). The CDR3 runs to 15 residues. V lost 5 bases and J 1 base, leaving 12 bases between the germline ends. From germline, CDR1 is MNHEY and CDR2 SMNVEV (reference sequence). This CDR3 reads CASSLEGGSGNTIYF. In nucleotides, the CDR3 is TGTGCCAGCAGTCTCGAGGGGGGGTCTGGAAACACCATATATTTT.

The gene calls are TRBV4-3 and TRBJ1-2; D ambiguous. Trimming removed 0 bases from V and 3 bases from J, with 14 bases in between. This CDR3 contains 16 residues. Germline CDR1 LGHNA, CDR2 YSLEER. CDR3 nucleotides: TGCGCCAGCAGCCAAGATTTGAATCGGGCAGACTATGGCTACACCTTC. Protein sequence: CASSQDLNRADYGYTF.

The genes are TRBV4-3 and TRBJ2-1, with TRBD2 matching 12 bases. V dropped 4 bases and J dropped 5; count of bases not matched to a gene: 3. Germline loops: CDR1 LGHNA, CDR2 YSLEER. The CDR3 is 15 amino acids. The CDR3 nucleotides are TGCGCCAGCAGCCTTCTAGCGGGAGGGAACAATGAGCAGTTCTTC. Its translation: CASSLLAGGNNEQFF.

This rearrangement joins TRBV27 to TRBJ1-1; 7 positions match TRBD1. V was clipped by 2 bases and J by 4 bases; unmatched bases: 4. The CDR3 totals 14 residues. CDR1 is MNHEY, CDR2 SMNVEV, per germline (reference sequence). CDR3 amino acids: CASSLNRGSTEAFF. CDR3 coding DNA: TGTGCCAGCAGTTTAAACAGGGGATCCACTGAAGCTTTCTTT.

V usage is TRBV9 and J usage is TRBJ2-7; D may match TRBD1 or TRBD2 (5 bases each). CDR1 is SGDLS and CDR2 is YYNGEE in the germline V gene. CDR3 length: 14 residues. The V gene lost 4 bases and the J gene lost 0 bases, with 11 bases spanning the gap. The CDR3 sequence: CASSPGRHSYEQYF. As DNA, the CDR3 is TGTGCCAGCAGCCCGGGACGTCACTCCTACGAGCAGTACTTC.

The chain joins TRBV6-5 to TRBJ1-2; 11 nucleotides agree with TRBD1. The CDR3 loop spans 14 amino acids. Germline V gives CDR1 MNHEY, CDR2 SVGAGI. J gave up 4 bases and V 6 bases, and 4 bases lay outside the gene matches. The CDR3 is CASRKGQGGYGYTF. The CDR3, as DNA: TGTGCCAGCAGAAAGGGACAGGGGGGCTATGGCTACACCTTC.

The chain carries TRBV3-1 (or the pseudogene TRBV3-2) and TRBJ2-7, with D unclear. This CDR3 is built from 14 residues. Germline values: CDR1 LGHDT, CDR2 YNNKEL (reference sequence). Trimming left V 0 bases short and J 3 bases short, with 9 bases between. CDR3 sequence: CASSQDLGGYEQYF. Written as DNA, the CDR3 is TGTGCCAGCAGCCAAGATCTTGGCGGCTACGAGCAGTACTTC.

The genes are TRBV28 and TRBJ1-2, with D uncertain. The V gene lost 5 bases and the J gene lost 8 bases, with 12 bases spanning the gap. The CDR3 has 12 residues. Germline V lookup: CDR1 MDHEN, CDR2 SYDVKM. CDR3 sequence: CASSPSRGGYTF. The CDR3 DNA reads TGTGCCAGCAGTCCCTCCCGCGGGGGCTACACCTTC.

The CDR3 coding sequence is TGTGCCAGCAGTTTAGCGGGGGTCCACGAGCAGTACTTC. Residues: CASSLAGVHEQYF. The chain joins TRBV12-3 or TRBV12-4 to TRBJ2-7, with D perhaps being TRBD1 or TRBD2 (5 bases each). The V gene lost 0 bases and the J gene lost 5 bases, with 8 bases spanning the gap. The CDR3 covers 13 residues.

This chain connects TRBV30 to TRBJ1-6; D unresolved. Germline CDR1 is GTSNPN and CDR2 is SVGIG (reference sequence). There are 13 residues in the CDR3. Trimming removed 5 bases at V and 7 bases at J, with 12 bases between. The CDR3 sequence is CAWLGSENSPLHF. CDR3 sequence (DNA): TGTGCCTGGCTAGGCAGTGAAAATTCACCCCTCCACTTT.

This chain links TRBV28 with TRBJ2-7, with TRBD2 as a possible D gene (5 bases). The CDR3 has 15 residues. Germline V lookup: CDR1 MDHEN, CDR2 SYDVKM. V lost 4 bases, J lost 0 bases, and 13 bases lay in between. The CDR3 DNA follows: TGTGCCAGCAGTTCGGACTTTTATAGCTCCTACGAGCAGTACTTC. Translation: CASSSDFYSSYEQYF.

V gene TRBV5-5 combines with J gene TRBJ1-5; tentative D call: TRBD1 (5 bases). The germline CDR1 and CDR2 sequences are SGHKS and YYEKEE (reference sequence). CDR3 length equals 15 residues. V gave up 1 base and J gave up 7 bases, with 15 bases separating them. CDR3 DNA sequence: TGTGCCAGCAGCTTGTGGTTCGGGACGGAGCAGCCCCAGCATTTT. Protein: CASSLWFGTEQPQHF.

CDR3 nucleotides: TGTGCCAGCAGGTCCCCCGCGGAGGCCGGGGAGCTGTTTTTT. This sequence encodes CASRSPAEAGELFF. V is TRBV28 and J is TRBJ2-2; tentatively, D is TRBD2 (5 bases). The CDR3 runs to 14 residues. CDR1 is MDHEN, CDR2 SYDVKM, per germline. V was clipped by 6 bases and J by 6 bases, with 14 bases between them.